This T cell receptor (beta chain) is from a study of control samples from healthy donors and cancer patients. The repertoire was sequenced with immunoSEQ multiplex PCR; TCRdb's copy has only in-frame clones and lacks some. The sample carries 57,000 or so clones, about 90% recorded once. This clone was seen once. Germline assignment: CDR1 SQVTM and CDR2 ANQGSEA. Trimming took 5 bases from V and 8 from J, leaving 12 bases between them. This CDR3 has 12 residues. Specimen: PBMCs. The rearrangement links TRBV29-1 to TRBJ1-4; a weak D match, TRBD1 (5 bases). The sequence derives from a man in his fifties or sixties with colorectal cancer. The CDR3 DNA follows: TGCAGCGTTCGGCAGGGACGGGAAAAACTGTTTTTT. Residues: CSVRQGREKLFF.